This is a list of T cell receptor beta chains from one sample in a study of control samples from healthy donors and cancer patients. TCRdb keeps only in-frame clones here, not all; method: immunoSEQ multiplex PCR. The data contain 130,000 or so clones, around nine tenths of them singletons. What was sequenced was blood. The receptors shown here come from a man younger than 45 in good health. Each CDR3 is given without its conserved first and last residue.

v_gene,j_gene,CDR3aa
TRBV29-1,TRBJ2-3,SVGTGKRWDTQY
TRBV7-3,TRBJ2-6,ASSLMDSAASGANVLT
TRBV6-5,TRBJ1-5,ASRAGWGDQPQH
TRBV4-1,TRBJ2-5,ASSPGSRGIWETQY
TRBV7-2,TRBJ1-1,ASSFGQMNTEAF
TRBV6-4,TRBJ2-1,ASWSGGAENEQF
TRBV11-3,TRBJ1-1,ASSSGRFPYEAF
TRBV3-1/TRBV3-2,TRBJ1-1,ASSLLGTEAF
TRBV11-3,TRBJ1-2,ASSPDGETGVYGYT
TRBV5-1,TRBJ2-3,ASSLGTPTDTQY
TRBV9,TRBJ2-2,ASSVDPRADTGELF
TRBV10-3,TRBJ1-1,AITGTGFTEAF
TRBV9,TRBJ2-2,ASSPTVTNTGELF
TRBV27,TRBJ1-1,ASSSLLLTGGDTEAF
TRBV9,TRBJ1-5,ASSQDNSNQPQH
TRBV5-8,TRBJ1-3,ASSLGHSGNTIY
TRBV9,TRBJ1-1,ASSPREENTEAF
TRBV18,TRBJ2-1,ASSPGRGRYNEQF
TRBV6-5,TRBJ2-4,ASSSNHLGQGGIQY
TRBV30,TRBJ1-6,AWSYNSPLH
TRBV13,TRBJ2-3,ASSPRGDTQY
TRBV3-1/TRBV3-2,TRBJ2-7,ASSQGSSYEQY
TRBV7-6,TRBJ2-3,ASSTTSADTQY
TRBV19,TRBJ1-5,ASSIGSGLNQPQH
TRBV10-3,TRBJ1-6,AISEEGSYNSPLH
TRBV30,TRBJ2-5,AWSVQALETQY
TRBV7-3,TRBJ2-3,ASSFAGEDTQY
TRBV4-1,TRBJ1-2,ASSQDGQGGYT
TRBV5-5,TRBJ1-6,ASNAGINSPLH
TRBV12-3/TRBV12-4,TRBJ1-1,ASSPGTARAF
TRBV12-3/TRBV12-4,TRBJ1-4,ASSFIVYEKLF
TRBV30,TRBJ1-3,AQRVVGNTIY
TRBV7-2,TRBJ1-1,ASSSTARGVGTEAF
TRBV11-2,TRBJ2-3,ASSLRDFTDTQY
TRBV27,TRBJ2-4,ASSLKGQALAKNIQY
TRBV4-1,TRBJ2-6,ASSQVGQPGSGANVLT
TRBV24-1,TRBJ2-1,ATSDFGEQF
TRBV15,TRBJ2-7,ATSIGGNYEQY
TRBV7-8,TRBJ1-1,ASSLAPGTEAF
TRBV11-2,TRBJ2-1,ASSLVGQAFNEQF
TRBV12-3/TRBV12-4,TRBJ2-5,ASSKKETQY
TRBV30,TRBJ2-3,AWVGGTYTTDTQY
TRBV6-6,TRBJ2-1,ASSYSSYNEQF
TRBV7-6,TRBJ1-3,ASSSRTGSGNTIY
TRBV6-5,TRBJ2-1,ASSLLGSNNEQF
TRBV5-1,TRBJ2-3,ASSPGTSGGALDTQY